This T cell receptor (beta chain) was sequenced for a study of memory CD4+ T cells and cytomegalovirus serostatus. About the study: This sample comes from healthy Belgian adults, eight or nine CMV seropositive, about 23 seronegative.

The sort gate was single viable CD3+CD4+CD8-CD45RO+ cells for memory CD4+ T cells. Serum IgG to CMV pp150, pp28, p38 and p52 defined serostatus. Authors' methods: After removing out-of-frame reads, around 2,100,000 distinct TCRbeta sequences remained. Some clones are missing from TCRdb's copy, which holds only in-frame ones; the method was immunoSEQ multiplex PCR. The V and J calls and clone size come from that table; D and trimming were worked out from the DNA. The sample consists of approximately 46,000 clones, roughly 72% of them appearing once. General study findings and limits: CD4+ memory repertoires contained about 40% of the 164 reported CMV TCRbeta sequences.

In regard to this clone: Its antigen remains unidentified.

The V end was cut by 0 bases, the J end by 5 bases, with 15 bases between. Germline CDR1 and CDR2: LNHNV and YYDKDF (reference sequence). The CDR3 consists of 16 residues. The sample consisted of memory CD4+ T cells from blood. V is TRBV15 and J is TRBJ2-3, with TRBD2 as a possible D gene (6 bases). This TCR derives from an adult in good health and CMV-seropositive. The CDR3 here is CATSRDLTGRGDTQYF. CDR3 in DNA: TGTGCCACCAGCAGAGATTTAACTGGGCGGGGAGATACGCAGTATTTT. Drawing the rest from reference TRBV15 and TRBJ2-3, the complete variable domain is DAMVIQNPRYQVTQFGKPVTLSCSQTLNHNVMYWYQQKSSQAPKLLFHYYDKDFNNEADTPDNFQSRRPNTSFCFLDIRSPGLGDTAMYLCATSRDLTGRGDTQYFGPGTRLTVL.